This T cell receptor (beta chain) was profiled in a study of cytomegalovirus exposure and HLA in healthy donors (dated by TCRdb to 2015 to 2018). In the study overall: According to an earlier analysis of 587 of the donors, 150 million to 200 million T cells yielded 95 million to 140 million unique TCR beta sequences and 250 to 350 Gb of sequence data. Approximately 300 gigabases of sequencing data and around 85 million unique TCR sequences made up an early release that covered over 550 HLA-typed donors. The genetic ancestry cluster associated with self-reported Caucasian donors included 81% of the roughly 400 genotyped donors. The study aimed to test whether signatures of past pathogen exposure could be identified by cataloging public T cell receptors. Using immunosequencing, the study profiled T cell repertoires from fewer than 700 subjects and related those repertoires to cytomegalovirus serostatus. A separate validation cohort of over a hundred different subjects was used in addition to the 666-subject first cohort. To predict cytomegalovirus infection status, the study brought together high-throughput TCR immunosequencing, statistical association of individual TCRs with disease status, and machine learning. To study patterns of TCR occurrence, a later analysis re-analyzed previously published TCR beta repertoires from several hundred donors and added high-resolution HLA genotyping. In the later analysis, no new phenotypic data were used to find candidate immune exposures; instead, reliance was placed on TCR beta sequences and their occurrence across donors. An earlier analysis of 450 to 750 of the donors used high-throughput TCR beta sequencing to judge whether each TCR beta V gene segment behaved as functional or pseudogenic. Donor age, sex, ethnicity and CMV serostatus were collected together with the repertoire data. In a later genetic analysis, genome-wide SNP genotypes for about three fifths of the roughly 670 donors were used, and that subset was treated as a discovery cohort. Every repertoire in the discovery cohort had been generated on one and the same sequencing platform. HLA typing covered class I and class II loci at four-digit resolution. The number of donors typed differed by locus, with about 620-630 for A, B, C, DRB1 and DQB1, approximately 500 for DQA1, under 610 for DPA1, and approximately 470 for DPB1. Roughly five DR-DQ haplotypes were treated as single units for association and clustering because of strong linkage in the cohort. Across under 500 genotyped donors of the cohort, an average of approximately 240,000 unique TCR beta nucleotide sequences per donor were sequenced, and roughly a sixth of those sequences were non-productive. What the authors observed across the whole study: In an earlier analysis of under 600 of the donors, most TCR beta V segments were observed in productive rearrangements about 87% or about 30% of the time, broadly matching IMGT annotations. A total of roughly 160 TCR beta chains were listed by the study as associated with cytomegalovirus. CMV serostatus was the only immune exposure information available for the cohort. A cluster of highly shared sequence variants was judged likely to represent a technical artifact of the sequencing pipeline. A later genetic analysis associated a missense DCLRE1C variant with V-gene and J-gene trimming of TCR beta chains, and an independent cohort replicated the association. In vitro tests confirmed that a few of the cytomegalovirus-associated TCR beta chains recognize cytomegalovirus antigens. Because HLA typing was missing for some donors at each locus, association tests included only the typed subset. The cohort was sequenced for TCR beta chains only, and without alpha or paired-chain data the features that could be detected were limited. Some IMGT-functional V segments, including TRBV6-2 and TRBV6-3, could not be distinguished by the 87-base-pair reads and were therefore excluded. Compared with the roughly 700-donor mean, donors in an Asian-associated ancestry cluster had fewer N-insertions in productive TCRs, according to a later genetic analysis. A later analysis found that HLA-associated TCR beta chains were more clonally expanded and had lower generation probabilities than equally common non-associated chains. In a later analysis, most CMV-associated TCR beta chains were found to appear HLA-restricted, with HLA associations seemingly driven largely by CMV exposure. A further reported finding was that TCR beta sequences accurately predicted the HLA-A and HLA-B alleles for most subjects in the first cohort. In a later analysis, the rate of TCR association differed among HLA loci, with DRB1 alleles having the most associated TCRs and HLA-C alleles having the fewest. When HLA alleles, especially DR and DQ, strongly co-occurred, TCR associations were difficult to assign to individual alleles. Most TCR sequences were observed very rarely across donors, whereas some public TCRs were present in many individuals. At a false discovery rate of 0.05, a later analysis linked under 20,000 TCR beta sequences to specific HLA alleles. Correlated functional status among segregating V segments might reflect linkage disequilibrium, but an unknown experimental factor could not be ruled out. Roughly uniform sequencing depth across donors was assumed in presence/absence analyses, although this assumption may not hold. In both the original and validation cohorts, the classifier was reported to diagnose cytomegalovirus status with high specificity and sensitivity. Because counts were too low, under 20 rarely observed V segments, including chromosome 9 orphons, were left out of the earlier analysis of 500 to 650 of the donors. Several of the top co-occurrence clusters appeared to be linked to parvovirus B19, influenza, CMV and Epstein-Barr virus, according to a later analysis. The authors suggested that the approach could potentially be extended to other disease states and immunological phenotypes.

From cysteine to phenylalanine, the CDR3 is 14 amino acids long. The entry retains the CDR3 DNA only, 42 bases that are in frame from base 1. Taken from the germline V gene, the CDR1 and CDR2 loops are SGHDT and YYEEEE. V and J are truncated by 0 bases and 3 bases respectively, leaving an intervening sequence of 7 bases. The table lists this clone with a few counts. Its antigen target is currently unknown. No much larger clone is present one base from it, and per-base qualities are unavailable. The protocol used for the library was the immunoSEQ multiplex PCR assay. For the multiplex PCR, a mixture combining 60 forward primers for TCR Vbeta segments and 13 reverse primers for TCR Jbeta segments was used. The CDR3 region of rearranged TCR beta genes was amplified from genomic DNA by a multiplex PCR assay. The Illumina HiSeq System was used to sequence the amplified TCR beta libraries as 87-base-pair reads. The paper's processing steps were these. A later analysis tallied some 79 million unique TCR beta chains across the 610 or so repertoires, and approximately 12 million of those chains were shared by two or more donors. A nearest-neighbor algorithm error-corrected the raw reads and collapsed the reads into unique sequences, merging closely related sequences to remove PCR and sequencing errors. CDR3 sequences were aligned to IMGT reference sequences to assign V, D and J gene segments. Each retained sequence needed at least a six-nucleotide match to both a V gene segment and a J gene segment. A rearrangement was called productive if the CDR3 had no stop codons and remained in frame with V and J, and every other rearrangement was called non-productive. Following IMGT convention, CDR3 was defined as the stretch from the second conserved V-encoded cysteine up to the conserved J-encoded phenylalanine. In an earlier analysis of more than 550 of the donors, sequences lacking an unambiguous match to a single V gene segment were excluded. An earlier analysis of fewer than 750 of the donors called V segments functional above 56.7% productive rearrangements and segregating when the between-donor standard deviation exceeded 5%. A statistical classification framework was developed to diagnose cytomegalovirus status using the catalog of TCR beta chain sequences. A later analysis assigned V and J genes by comparing TCR nucleotide sequences with IMGT/GENE-DB human TR gene sequences. The TCRdist pipeline was used in a later analysis to assign CDR3 sequences and most-parsimonious VDJ recombination scenarios. A later analysis defined each TCR beta chain by its CDR3 amino acid sequence plus V-gene family, and excluded reads lacking a unique V-gene family. As a way to deal with suspected cross-contamination and a sequencing artifact, a later analysis dropped 450 to 600 nucleotide sequences that were highly shared and had low generation probability. In a later analysis, a clonal expansion index for each public chain was calculated from normalized within-repertoire ranks of inferred template counts. Generation probabilities in a later analysis came from a VDJ recombination model fitted to out-of-frame rearrangements, and those results were checked against IGoR. In a later analysis, TCR-TCR, TCR-HLA and TCR-CMV co-occurrence was scored with hypergeometric tests, and a repertoire-size bias correction was applied to TCR pairs. In a later analysis, false discovery rates were estimated by permuting HLA or CMV assignments 20 times. In a later analysis, co-occurring TCRs were grouped using DBSCAN, and TCRdist sequence similarity was added for clustering within HLA-allele-positive subsets. For co-occurrence clustering, repertoires with fewer than 30,000 or more than 120,000 public chains were excluded, along with five repertoires with anomalous nucleotide sharing. The clones in this table, taken by TCRdb from immuneACCESS, are in-frame only. Not every clone is retained; where verified, under half of the shortfall comes from an unresolved V gene, and the cause of the rest is unknown. Clonal size and the V and J genes are those of that table, whereas D and trimming came from the DNA. This sample holds roughly 100,000 clones; around 83% were observed only once. The ten largest make up under 4.5% of the sample.

The cohort was made up of about 670 healthy bone marrow donors. All cohort members were sampled while nominally healthy, although unrecorded immune exposures were likely present. The donor tested CMV seropositive, placing the donor among the 250 to 350 seropositive members of the cohort. A peripheral blood sample was collected from each donor, and TCR beta sequencing was performed on peripheral blood mononuclear cells. Genomic DNA extraction from the blood cell samples was performed with the Qiagen DNeasy Blood Extraction Kit. Sequenced: PBMCs. The receptor was isolated from a female donor in good health and CMV-seropositive. The rearranged chain carries TRBV5-6 and TRBJ1-5; the D gene cannot be named for sure. The CDR3 corresponds to CASSLDSSNQPQHF. The nucleotide sequence is TGTGCCAGCAGCTTGGACAGTTCCAATCAGCCCCAGCATTTT.